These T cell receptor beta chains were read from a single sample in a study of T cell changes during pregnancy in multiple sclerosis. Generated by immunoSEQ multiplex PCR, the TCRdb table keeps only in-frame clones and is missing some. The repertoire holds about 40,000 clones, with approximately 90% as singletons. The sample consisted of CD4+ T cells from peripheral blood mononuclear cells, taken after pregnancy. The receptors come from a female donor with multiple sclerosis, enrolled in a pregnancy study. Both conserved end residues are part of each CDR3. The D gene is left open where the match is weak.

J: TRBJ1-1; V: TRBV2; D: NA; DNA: TGTGCCAGCAGCGAACAGGGCCCGAACACTGAAGCTTTCTTT; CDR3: CASSEQGPNTEAFF
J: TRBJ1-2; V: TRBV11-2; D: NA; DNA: TGTGCCAGCAGCTTTGGCCTTTACTATGGCTACACCTTC; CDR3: CASSFGLYYGYTF
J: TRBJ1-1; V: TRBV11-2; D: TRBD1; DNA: TGTGCCAGCAGCTTTAAACCGGGACAGGGGCACTACACTGAAGCTTTCTTT; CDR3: CASSFKPGQGHYTEAFF
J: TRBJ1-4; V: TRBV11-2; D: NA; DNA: TGTGCCAGCAGCTTGGGGGCGAGACAGATTAATGAAAAACTGTTTTTT; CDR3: CASSLGARQINEKLFF
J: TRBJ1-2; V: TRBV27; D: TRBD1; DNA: TGTGCCAGCAGTTATTCCTTGGACAGGGGAGGTGGCTACACCTTC; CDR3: CASSYSLDRGGGYTF
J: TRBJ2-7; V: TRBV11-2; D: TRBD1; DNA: TGTGCCAGCAGCTTAGAGGCAGGGGGCGCCTACGAGCAGTACTTC; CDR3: CASSLEAGGAYEQYF
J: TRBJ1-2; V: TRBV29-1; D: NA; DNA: TGCAGCGTTGAACTGTACACAGGGACTGGCTACACCTTC; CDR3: CSVELYTGTGYTF
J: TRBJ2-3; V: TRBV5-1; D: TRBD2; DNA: TGCGCCAGCACGCCACTAGCGGGGGGGACCACAGATACGCAGTATTTT; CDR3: CASTPLAGGTTDTQYF
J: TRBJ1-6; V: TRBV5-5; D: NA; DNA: TGTGCCAGCAGCACTCGCAGGCCAGGCTATAATTCACCCCTCCACTTT; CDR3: CASSTRRPGYNSPLHF
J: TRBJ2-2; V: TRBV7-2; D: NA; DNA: TGTGCCAGCAGCCCCATCACCGGGGAGCTGTTTTTT; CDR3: CASSPITGELFF
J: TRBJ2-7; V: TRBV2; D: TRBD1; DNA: TGTGCCAGCAGCCTCATAGGGGGCCACGAGCAGTACTTC; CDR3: CASSLIGGHEQYF
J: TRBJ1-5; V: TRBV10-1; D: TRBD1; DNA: TGCGCCAGCAGTGAGGACAGGGGCAATCAGCCCCAGCATTTT; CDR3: CASSEDRGNQPQHF
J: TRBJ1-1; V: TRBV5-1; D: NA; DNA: TGCGCCAGCAGCTTGGTTCTACAGCCGAACACTGAAGCTTTCTTT; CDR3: CASSLVLQPNTEAFF
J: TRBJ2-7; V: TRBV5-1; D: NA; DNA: TGCGCCAGCAGTTTCTCAGTGGGCAGTAGCTCCTACGAGCAGTACTTC; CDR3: CASSFSVGSSSYEQYF
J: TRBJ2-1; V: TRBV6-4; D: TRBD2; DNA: TGTGCCAGCAGTCCCGGGACTAGCGGGGTGGATGAGCAGTTCTTC; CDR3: CASSPGTSGVDEQFF
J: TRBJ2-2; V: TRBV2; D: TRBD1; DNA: TGTGCCAGCAGTGAAAGGACAGGGGCCCCCGGGGAGCTGTTTTTT; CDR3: CASSERTGAPGELFF